This T cell receptor (beta chain) was sequenced in a study of blood T cells in healthy people across ages. Points from the study as a whole: A roughly linear age-dependent decrease characterized TCR beta diversity per million T cells. Across samples, TCR beta diversity tracked strongly with naive T cell percentage.

This CDR3 comprises 13 residues. Germline values: CDR1 ENHRY, CDR2 SYGVKD. The second PCR ran roughly 6 to 12 cycles with a sample-barcoded 5' primer and J-beta primers. Carrying 12 random nucleotides, a template-switch adaptor labeled each individual cDNA molecule. Each single sample gave us at least 3 million CDR3-containing paired-end reads. TCRdb fed the 5' RACE reads into MiXCR, producing one record per CDR3 protein. The table lists approximately 1.5 million distinct CDR3 sequences, roughly 32% of them singletons. In regard to this clonotype: Antigen: not known. Germline and junction disagree at one end, which may indicate a read error.

The receptor was derived from a woman aged 25 to 39 in good health. V usage is TRBV10-3 and J usage is TRBJ2-2; no definite D call. Sequencing was carried out using blood. CDR3 protein: CTISESKGGELFF. CDR3 in DNA: TGTACCATCAGTGAGTCGAAGGGCGGGGAGCTGTTTTTT.